The present TCR beta chain was sequenced within a study of cytomegalovirus exposure and HLA in healthy donors. General study findings and limits: In vitro assays verified that three CMV-associated chains recognized CMV antigens specifically.

Each of the donors was a healthy bone marrow donor. The donors, nominally healthy at sampling, likely had unrecorded immune exposures. PCR amplification relied on 60 Vbeta primers (plus 13 Jbeta primers). Data came from immunoSEQ multiplex PCR; TCRdb stores just in-frame clones and leaves some out. Here the sample spans some 150,000 clones, under 80% being singletons. This clone occurred once. The antigen remains unidentified. Germline CDR1 is MNHNS and CDR2 is SASEGT. This CDR3 has 17 amino acids. Trimming stripped 5 bases from V and 0 bases from J, with 19 bases between. The TCR sequence derives from a man in his forties in good health and CMV-seronegative. V and J are TRBV6-1 and TRBJ1-1, with D maybe TRBD1 (5 bases). The material sequenced was PBMCs. CDR3 residues: CASSQGVGRFMNTEAFF. In DNA form, the CDR3 reads TGTGCCAGCAGTCAAGGGGTGGGGCGATTCATGAACACTGAAGCTTTCTTT.